Following are 15 T cell receptor beta chains from one sample sequenced in a study of shared clonotypes between healthy human individuals. Profiling relied on immunoSEQ multiplex PCR, and the TCRdb table lists in-frame clones only, not all of them. The sample lists about 2,100,000 clones, just over 90% occurring once. CD45RO negativity and positive selection for CCR7 defined naive CD8 cells, a population that excluded terminally differentiated effector memory CD45RA+ cells. The specimen was naive CD8+ T cells from PBMCs. The receptors derive from a man between 18 and 29 years old in good health. Some clones in this sample may be carry-over from other donors' samples.

The chain recombines TRBV6-5 with TRBJ2-1; 8 nucleotides align to TRBD2. Germline trimming cut 0 bases from V and 6 bases from J; bases unmatched to any gene: 7. CDR1 is MNHEY and CDR2 is SVGAGI in the germline V gene. The CDR3 contains 16 residues. Here the CDR3 DNA reads TGTGCCAGCAGTTACTCCCCAGCGGGAGATGGCAATGAGCAGTTCTTC. This sequence encodes CASSYSPAGDGNEQFF.

V is TRBV27 and J is TRBJ1-5; TRBD1 might be the D (6 bases). V lost 5 bases, J lost 3 bases, and 17 bases lay in between. Germline V gene lookup returns CDR1 MNHEY and CDR2 SMNVEV (reference sequence). This CDR3 region has 16 residues. The CDR3 nucleotides are TGTGCCAGCAGTAAAAACAGGGAATTTTTCAATCAGCCCCAGCATTTT. It codes for CASSKNREFFNQPQHF.

The chain joins TRBV19 to TRBJ2-6, with TRBD2 as a possible D gene (6 bases). Germline loops: CDR1 LNHDA, CDR2 SQIVND (reference sequence). V lost 5 bases to trimming and J lost 0 bases, with 8 bases between them. This CDR3 contains 15 residues. CDR3 region: CASSAGSSGANVLTF. CDR3 DNA: TGTGCCAGTAGTGCGGGGAGCTCTGGGGCCAACGTCCTGACTTTC.

This sequence joins TRBV27 and TRBJ1-1; 7 nucleotides match TRBD1. This CDR3 spans 14 amino acids. CDR1 MNHEY and CDR2 SMNVEV come from the germline V gene (reference sequence). Trimming removed 2 bases from V and 3 bases from J; junction bases left unmatched: 3. The CDR3 sequence is CASSLVGGHTEAFF. The DNA of the CDR3 is TGTGCCAGCAGTTTAGTAGGGGGCCACACTGAAGCTTTCTTT.

V is TRBV6-1 and J is TRBJ1-1; TRBD1 might be the D (5 bases). The CDR3 sequence is 15 residues long. The germline CDR1 and CDR2 sequences are MNHNS and SASEGT. V dropped 1 base and J dropped 5 bases, with 14 bases sitting between them. CDR3 amino acids: CASSEGTGGKTEAFF. The CDR3 nucleotides read TGTGCCAGCAGTGAAGGAACGGGGGGGAAAACTGAAGCTTTCTTT.

The chain is built from TRBV4-1 and TRBJ2-1; 7 bases align to TRBD2. The CDR3 is made up of 17 amino acids. Germline V CDR1 and CDR2: MGHRA, YSYEKL. The trim removed 0 bases at V and 3 bases at J, leaving 8 bases unmatched. Written as DNA, the CDR3 is TGCGCCAGCAGCCAAGAGCACCCTAGCGGAAGCTACAATGAGCAGTTCTTC. Its translation is CASSQEHPSGSYNEQFF.

The chain recombines TRBV19 with TRBJ1-3; no reliable D call. V was pared by 3 bases and J by 7 bases, with 19 bases between. CDR3 size: 16 residues. Germline-derived CDR1 and CDR2 are LNHDA and SQIVND (reference sequence). For the CDR3, the DNA is TGTGCCAGTAGTATCCTCTTGGGCTCCCCGGTCAACACCATATATTTT. Its protein is CASSILLGSPVNTIYF.

The CDR3: CASSLVNPWVEQFF. The CDR3 DNA follows: TGCGCCAGCAGCTTGGTCAACCCATGGGTTGAGCAGTTCTTC. The chain joins TRBV5-1 to TRBJ2-1, with D unclear. With 0 bases removed from V and 9 bases from J, the gap between germline ends came to 13 bases. Per the germline V gene, CDR1 is SGHRS and CDR2 is YFSETQ. The CDR3 is made up of 14 amino acids.

V gene TRBV7-9 combines with J gene TRBJ2-1; 7 nucleotides line up with TRBD2. J lost 2 bases, V lost 4 bases, and 8 bases had no gene match. Germline V lookup: CDR1 SEHNR, CDR2 FQNEAQ (reference sequence). The CDR3 is 16 residues long. DNA for the CDR3: TGTGCCAGCAGCTCCTTTCTAGCGGACGCCTACAATGAGCAGTTCTTC. Translating it yields CASSSFLADAYNEQFF.

The chain has TRBV7-9 and TRBJ2-1; D is unclear. This CDR3 is built from 15 residues. The ends were cut back, 5 bases at V and 6 bases at J, with 17 bases in the middle. The V gene's germline CDR1 is SEHNR and CDR2 FQNEAQ (reference sequence). DNA of the CDR3: TGTGCCAGCAGCCCCCCCGAGGTGGGCGGCAATGAGCAGTTCTTC. Its translation: CASSPPEVGGNEQFF. Together with reference TRBV7-9 and TRBJ2-1, the CDR3 gives the full variable domain: DTGVSQNPRHKITKRGQNVTFRCDPISEHNRLYWYRQTLGQGPEFLTYFQNEAQLEKSRLLSDRFSAERPKGSFSTLEIQRTEQGDSAMYLCASSPPEVGGNEQFFGPGTRLTVL.

The V call is TRBV27, the J call TRBJ2-1, with a tentative D call TRBD1 (5 bases). The V end lost 3 bases, the J end lost 2 bases, and 11 bases lay between the germline ends. Germline loops: CDR1 MNHEY, CDR2 SMNVEV (reference sequence). The CDR3 has 15 residues. The chain's CDR3 is CASSLWPQAYNEQFF. CDR3 nucleotides: TGTGCCAGCAGTTTGTGGCCACAGGCCTACAATGAGCAGTTCTTC.

The chain couples TRBV5-6 to TRBJ2-7; TRBD1 might be the D (6 bases). Germline lookup yields CDR1 SGHDT and CDR2 YYEEEE. V was trimmed by 5 bases and J by 3 bases, leaving 12 bases between them. The CDR3 sequence is 13 residues long. CDR3 protein: CASSDRIFYEQYF. CDR3 nucleotide sequence: TGTGCCAGCAGTGACAGGATTTTCTACGAGCAGTACTTC.

The V gene is TRBV15, the J gene TRBJ1-1; 8 bases fit TRBD1. The V and J ends lost 1 base and 0 bases, in that order; junction bases with no gene match: 1. Germline assignment: CDR1 LNHNV and CDR2 YYDKDF (reference sequence). CDR3 length equals 15 residues. The DNA of the CDR3 is TGTGCCACCAGCAGAGGACAGGGGATGAACACTGAAGCTTTCTTT. Encoded protein: CATSRGQGMNTEAFF.

CDR3 nucleotide sequence: TGTGCCAGCAGCCCAGTGGGGGGGAACTATGGCTACACCTTC. It codes for CASSPVGGNYGYTF. This sequence joins TRBV27 and TRBJ1-2; a possible D gene is TRBD1 (5 bases). The V gene's germline CDR1 is MNHEY and CDR2 SMNVEV (reference sequence). Trimming left V 6 bases short and J 2 bases short, with 13 bases between. The CDR3 extends over 14 amino acids.

V and J are TRBV4-1 and TRBJ1-2; a weak D match, TRBD1 (5 bases). The CDR3 totals 16 residues. Looked up from germline, CDR1 is MGHRA and CDR2 is YSYEKL. V was cut by 4 bases and J by 4 bases, with 19 bases left in between. CDR3 protein: CASSLSPRDPSYGYTF. The CDR3 region has the DNA TGCGCCAGCAGCCTCAGCCCCAGGGATCCAAGCTATGGCTACACCTTC.